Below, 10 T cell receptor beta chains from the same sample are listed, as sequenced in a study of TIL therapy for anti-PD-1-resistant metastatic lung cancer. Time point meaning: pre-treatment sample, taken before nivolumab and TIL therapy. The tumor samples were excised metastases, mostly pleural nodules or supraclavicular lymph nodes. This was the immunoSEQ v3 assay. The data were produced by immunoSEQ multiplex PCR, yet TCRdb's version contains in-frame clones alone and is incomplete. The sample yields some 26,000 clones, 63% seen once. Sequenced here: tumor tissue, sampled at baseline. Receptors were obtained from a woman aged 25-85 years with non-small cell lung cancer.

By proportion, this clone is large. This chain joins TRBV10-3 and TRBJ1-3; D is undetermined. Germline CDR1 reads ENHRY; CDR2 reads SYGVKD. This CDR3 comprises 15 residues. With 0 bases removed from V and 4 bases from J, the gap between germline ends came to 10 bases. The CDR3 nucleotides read TGTGCCATCAGTGAGTCGACCGGGAGAGGAAACACCATATATTTT. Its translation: CAISESTGRGNTIYF.

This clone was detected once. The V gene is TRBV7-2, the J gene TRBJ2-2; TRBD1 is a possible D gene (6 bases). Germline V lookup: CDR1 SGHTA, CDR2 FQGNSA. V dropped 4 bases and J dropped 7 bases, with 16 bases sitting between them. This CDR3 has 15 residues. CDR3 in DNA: TGTGCCAGCAGCTCCGGGACAAGAGGGGTCGGGGAGCTGTTTTTT. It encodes CASSSGTRGVGELFF.

In DNA form, the CDR3 reads TGTGCCAGCAGCGCGGGACAGGCGGTCACCGGGGAGCTGTTTTTT. Its translation is CASSAGQAVTGELFF. V gene TRBV9 combines with J gene TRBJ2-2; TRBD1 agrees at 8 bases. From germline, CDR1 is SGDLS and CDR2 YYNGEE. This CDR3 has 15 amino acids. Unmatched junction bases numbered 5, after V lost 3 bases and J lost 4 bases.

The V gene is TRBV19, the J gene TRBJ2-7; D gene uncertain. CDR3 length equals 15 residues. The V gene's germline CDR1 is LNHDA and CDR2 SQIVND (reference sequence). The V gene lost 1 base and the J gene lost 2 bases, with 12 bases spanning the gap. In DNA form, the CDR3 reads TGTGCCAGTAGTATAGGTGCCAGGTCCACCTACGAGCAGTACTTC. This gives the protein CASSIGARSTYEQYF. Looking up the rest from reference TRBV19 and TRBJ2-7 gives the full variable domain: DGGITQSPKYLFRKEGQNVTLSCEQNLNHDAMYWYRQDPGQGLRLIYYSQIVNDFQKGDIAEGYSVSREKKESFPLTVTSAQKNPTAFYLCASSIGARSTYEQYFGPGTRLTVT.

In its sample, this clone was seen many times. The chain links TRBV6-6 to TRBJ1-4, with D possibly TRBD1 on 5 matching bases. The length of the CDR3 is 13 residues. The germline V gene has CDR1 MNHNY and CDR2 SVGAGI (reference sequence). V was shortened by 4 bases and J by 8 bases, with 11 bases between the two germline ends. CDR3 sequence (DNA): TGTGCCAGCAGTTCGTGGAAGGGGGAAAAACTGTTTTTT. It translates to CASSSWKGEKLFF.

The CDR3 DNA reads as TGTGCCAGCAGTGCTAACCGACAGGGGGGAGAGCAGTACTTC. It encodes CASSANRQGGEQYF. The rearrangement joins TRBV2 to TRBJ2-7, with 9 bases that match TRBD1. The CDR3 loop spans 14 amino acids. Losses at the gene ends were 4 bases for V and 7 bases for J; bases not matched to a gene: 8. Germline lookup yields CDR1 SNHLY and CDR2 FYNNEI.

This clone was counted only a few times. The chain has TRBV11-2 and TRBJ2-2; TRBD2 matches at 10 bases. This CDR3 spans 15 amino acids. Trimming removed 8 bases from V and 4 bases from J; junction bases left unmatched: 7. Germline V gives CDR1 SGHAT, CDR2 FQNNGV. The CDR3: CASQASGRITGELFF. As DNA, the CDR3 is TGTGCCAGCCAGGCTAGCGGGAGAATCACCGGGGAGCTGTTTTTT. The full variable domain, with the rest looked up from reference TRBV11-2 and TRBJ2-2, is EAGVAQSPRYKIIEKRQSVAFWCNPISGHATLYWYQQILGQGPKLLIQFQNNGVVDDSQLPKDRFSAERLKGVDSTLKIQPAKLEDSAVYLCASQASGRITGELFFGEGSRLTVL.

CDR3 nucleotides: TGTGCCAGTAGTATAGGGGGCGCAGGTAATGAAAAACTGTTTTTT. Its translation: CASSIGGAGNEKLFF. The chain employs TRBV19 and TRBJ1-4; D perhaps matches TRBD1 (5 bases). This CDR3 comprises 15 residues. Trimming left V 1 base short and J 4 bases short, with 10 bases between. Per germline, CDR1 LNHDA and CDR2 SQIVND (reference sequence).

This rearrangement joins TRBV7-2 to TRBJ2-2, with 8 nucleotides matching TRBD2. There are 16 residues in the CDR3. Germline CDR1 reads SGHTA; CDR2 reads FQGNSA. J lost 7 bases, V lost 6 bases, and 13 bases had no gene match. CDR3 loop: CASSLWGSGMIGELFF. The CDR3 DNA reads TGTGCCAGCAGTCTGTGGGGTAGCGGGATGATCGGGGAGCTGTTTTTT.

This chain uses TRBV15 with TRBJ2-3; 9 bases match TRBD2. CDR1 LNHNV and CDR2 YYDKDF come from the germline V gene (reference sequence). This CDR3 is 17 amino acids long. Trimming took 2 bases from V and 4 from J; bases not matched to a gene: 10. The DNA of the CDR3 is TGTGCCACCAGCAGACCCATTAGCGGGAGTATTGCAGATACGCAGTATTTT. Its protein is CATSRPISGSIADTQYF.